The 32 T cell receptor beta chains below come from one sample, sequenced in a study of blood T cell repertoires in COVID-19. The repertoire was sequenced with immunoSEQ multiplex PCR; TCRdb's copy has only in-frame clones and lacks some. The sample holds roughly 290,000 clones, 89% seen once. Source material: peripheral blood. These TCRs come from a woman between 55 and 75 years old with acute or convalescent COVID-19.

This clone has only one observation. J is TRBJ2-3 and V is TRBV6-5; the D gene is possibly TRBD2 (6 bases). Germline CDR1 MNHEY, CDR2 SVGAGI. There are 15 residues in the CDR3. Trimming pared 7 bases from V and 1 base from J, leaving 15 bases between. CDR3 in DNA: TGTGCCAGCATCGAGGAGGGTAGTCGCACAGATACGCAGTATTTT. Translated: CASIEEGSRTDTQYF.

This chain uses TRBV7-2 with TRBJ1-3; no firm D call. Between the trimmed V and J ends, which lost 2 bases and 4 bases, there was a span of 6 bases. CDR1 and CDR2 from the germline V gene are SGHTA and FQGNSA. This CDR3 has 13 amino acids. This CDR3 is CASSLLGGNTIYF. In DNA form, the CDR3 reads TGTGCCAGCAGCTTATTGGGCGGAAACACCATATATTTT.

CDR3 protein: CASSPGWDRQGSRGYTF. In DNA form, the CDR3 reads TGTGCCAGCAGCCCCGGTTGGGACAGGCAGGGATCACGGGGCTACACCTTC. V gene TRBV5-6 combines with J gene TRBJ1-2, with 8 nucleotides matching TRBD1. The CDR3 contains 17 residues. J gave up 8 bases and V 4 bases, and 19 bases lay outside the gene matches. Germline V gene sequence: CDR1 SGHDT, CDR2 YYEEEE.

The chain joins TRBV5-1 to TRBJ2-7; TRBD2 matches at 7 bases. Losses at the gene ends were 4 bases for V and 3 bases for J; bases not matched to a gene: 7. The CDR3 totals 14 residues. The germline CDR1 and CDR2 sequences are SGHRS and YFSETQ. The CDR3 DNA reads as TGCGCCAGCAGCAATGGACTAGAGGTCTACGAGCAGTACTTC. Residues: CASSNGLEVYEQYF.

The V call is TRBV28, the J call TRBJ2-1, with 11 bases that match TRBD2. The J segment lost 6 bases and the V segment lost 5 bases, leaving 6 bases of the junction unmatched. This CDR3 is built from 15 residues. Germline V gene sequence: CDR1 MDHEN, CDR2 SYDVKM. The CDR3 coding sequence is TGTGCCAGCAGTCTTAGCGGGGGGGCTCGCAATGAGCAGTTCTTC. Translated: CASSLSGGARNEQFF.

This sequence joins TRBV13 and TRBJ1-1; tentative D call: TRBD1 (6 bases). This CDR3 spans 13 amino acids. CDR1 and CDR2 (germline): PRHDT, FYEKMQ (reference sequence). Trimming left V 5 bases short and J 6 bases short, with 13 bases between. The CDR3 region has the DNA TGTGCCAGCAGCACCAGGGGTAGCGCTGAAGCTTTCTTT. Protein product: CASSTRGSAEAFF.

This clone was detected only once. The rearrangement uses TRBV4-1 and TRBJ1-1, with 9 bases fitting TRBD1. Germline CDR1 is MGHRA and CDR2 is YSYEKL. The trim removed 0 bases at V and 11 bases at J, leaving 4 bases unmatched. The CDR3 is 13 residues long. The CDR3 protein is CASSQDRDRGAFF. The CDR3 DNA reads as TGCGCCAGCAGCCAAGATCGAGACAGGGGGGCTTTCTTT.

Concerning this clone itself: Other DNA sequences in the same sample also yield this CDR3. This chain joins TRBV2 and TRBJ1-5; TRBD1 aligns across 9 bases. Germline values: CDR1 SNHLY, CDR2 FYNNEI. The V segment lost 4 bases and the J segment 2 bases; nucleotides outside the gene matches: 0. The CDR3 extends over 14 amino acids. CDR3 in amino acids: CASSGTGGNQPQHF. CDR3 DNA: TGTGCCAGCAGTGGGACAGGGGGCAATCAGCCCCAGCATTTT.

The rearrangement joins TRBV4-3 to TRBJ2-3; D is possibly TRBD2 (5 bases). The germline V gene encodes CDR1 LGHNA and CDR2 YSLEER. V was pared by 5 bases and J by 0 bases, with 12 bases between. CDR3 length: 15 residues. The CDR3 region is CASSIEGGSTDTQYF. The CDR3 DNA reads as TGCGCCAGCAGCATAGAGGGCGGGAGCACAGATACGCAGTATTTT.

The gene calls are TRBV9 and TRBJ2-5; 8 bases fit TRBD2. The CDR3 runs to 16 residues. CDR1 is SGDLS, CDR2 YYNGEE, per germline. The V segment lost 0 bases and the J segment 4 bases; nucleotides outside the gene matches: 8. The CDR3 DNA reads TGTGCCAGCAGCGTAGGCGGGGGGCTATCTCCAGAGACCCAGTACTTC. Residues: CASSVGGGLSPETQYF.

V and J are TRBV19 and TRBJ2-2, with unresolved D. Germline CDR1 and CDR2: LNHDA and SQIVND (reference sequence). The length of the CDR3 is 14 residues. V gave up 3 bases and J gave up 1 base, with 6 bases separating them. The CDR3 here is CASSIDWNTGELFF. The CDR3 DNA follows: TGTGCCAGTAGTATCGACTGGAACACCGGGGAGCTGTTTTTT.

The J gene is TRBJ1-5, the V gene TRBV6-2 or TRBV6-3, with a weak D call TRBD1 (6 bases). Germline loops: CDR1 MNHEY, CDR2 SVGEGT. This CDR3 contains 13 residues. The V end lost 9 bases, the J end lost 1 base, and 10 bases lay between the germline ends. CDR3 coding DNA: TGTGCCAGTAGCGACAGGAGCAATCAGCCCCAGCATTTT. Protein product: CASSDRSNQPQHF.

The V and J genes are TRBV14 and TRBJ1-2, with 9 positions matching TRBD1. CDR1 is SGHDN and CDR2 is FVKESK in the germline V gene. Losses at the gene ends were 4 bases for V and 8 bases for J; bases not matched to a gene: 8. The CDR3 is 14 residues long. The CDR3 is CASSPPGQGSGYTF. For the CDR3, the DNA is TGTGCCAGCAGCCCCCCGGGACAGGGCAGCGGCTACACCTTC.

V and J are TRBV12-3 or TRBV12-4 and TRBJ2-3; D not certain. Trimming stripped 7 bases from V and 5 bases from J, with 10 bases between. CDR3 length: 12 amino acids. The CDR3 here is CASTTSGDTQYF. The CDR3 region has the DNA TGTGCCAGCACTACCTCAGGAGATACGCAGTATTTT.

This rearrangement joins TRBV7-9 to TRBJ2-6; TRBD2 agrees at 10 bases. The germline V gene has CDR1 SEHNR and CDR2 FQNEAQ (reference sequence). After removal of 1 base from V and 0 bases from J, the junction contained 6 bases not matched to a gene. This CDR3 has 19 residues. In DNA, the CDR3 is TGTGCCAGCAGCTTAGAGCGCCTAGCGGGGGTCTCTGGGGCCAACGTCCTGACTTTC. Translated: CASSLERLAGVSGANVLTF.

This chain uses TRBV2 with TRBJ1-5; 10 positions match TRBD1. From germline, CDR1 is SNHLY and CDR2 FYNNEI. The CDR3 is 19 amino acids. The V gene end was trimmed by 6 bases and the J gene end by 0 bases; junction bases not matched to a gene: 14. The CDR3 sequence is CASRFNRDRGRDSNQPQHF. CDR3 coding DNA: TGTGCCAGCAGGTTCAACCGGGACAGGGGAAGAGATAGCAATCAGCCCCAGCATTTT.

This clone was counted a few times. The chain carries TRBV6-6 and TRBJ1-2, with 11 bases fitting TRBD1. Germline V CDR1 and CDR2: MNHNY, SVGAGI (reference sequence). J gave up 8 bases and V 4 bases, and 9 bases lay outside the gene matches. CDR3 length: 15 residues. The DNA for the CDR3 is TGTGCCAGCAGTTTCCTCGGGACAGGGGGAGGGGGCTACACCTTC. It yields the protein CASSFLGTGGGGYTF.

This chain links TRBV7-2 with TRBJ1-5; D not certain. CDR3 length equals 13 residues. Germline V CDR1 and CDR2: SGHTA, FQGNSA. The V gene lost 4 bases and the J gene lost 0 bases, with 4 bases spanning the gap. CDR3 DNA sequence: TGTGCCAGCAGCTCCTATAGCAATCAGCCCCAGCATTTT. Protein: CASSSYSNQPQHF.

This sequence joins TRBV7-9 and TRBJ1-5, with 7 positions matching TRBD1. Germline CDR1 reads SEHNR; CDR2 reads FQNEAQ (reference sequence). Germline trimming cut 5 bases from V and 6 bases from J; bases unmatched to any gene: 7. The CDR3 covers 14 residues. The CDR3 here is CASSATGVPQPQHF. CDR3 in DNA: TGTGCCAGCAGCGCCACAGGGGTGCCTCAGCCCCAGCATTTT.

The V and J genes are TRBV5-4 and TRBJ2-7, with a possible D match to TRBD2 (6 bases). The CDR3 spans 12 residues. V dropped 5 bases and J dropped 6 bases, with 12 bases sitting between them. CDR1 SGHNT and CDR2 YYREEE come from the germline V gene (reference sequence). CDR3 amino acids: CASSPGGSEQYF. CDR3 DNA: TGTGCCAGCAGTCCCGGGGGTAGCGAGCAGTACTTC.

This chain links TRBV4-1 with TRBJ2-2; a weak D match, TRBD1 (6 bases). The V gene lost 0 bases and the J gene lost 5 bases, with 16 bases spanning the gap. The germline gives CDR1 MGHRA, CDR2 YSYEKL. This CDR3 region has 17 residues. The DNA of the CDR3 is TGCGCCAGCAGCCAAGATATAAGGGCAGGGGATACCGGGGAGCTGTTTTTT. Translating gives CASSQDIRAGDTGELFF.

This chain connects TRBV30 to TRBJ1-4; possible D gene TRBD1, 5 bases. The V end lost 2 bases, the J end lost 9 bases, and 19 bases lay between the germline ends. The CDR3 is made up of 15 amino acids. The V gene's germline CDR1 is GTSNPN and CDR2 SVGIG (reference sequence). This CDR3 reads CAWSRLHQGAQKLFF. CDR3 bases: TGTGCCTGGAGTCGTCTCCACCAGGGCGCTCAAAAACTGTTTTTT.

V usage is TRBV7-2 and J usage is TRBJ2-3, with 9 bases lining up with TRBD2. CDR3 length: 15 residues. V gave up 5 bases and J gave up 5 bases; unmatched junction bases: 8. Germline loops: CDR1 SGHTA, CDR2 FQGNSA. The CDR3 reads CASSLRGGVRDTQYF. DNA for the CDR3: TGTGCCAGCAGCCTGCGGGGGGGTGTAAGAGATACGCAGTATTTT.

This chain uses TRBV11-3 with TRBJ2-1; possibly TRBD2 for D (5 bases). This CDR3 region has 13 residues. Trimming took 0 bases from V and 9 from J, leaving 9 bases between them. CDR1 is SGHNT, CDR2 YENEEA, per germline. The CDR3 here is CASSLEGGSEQFF. The CDR3 nucleotides read TGTGCCAGCAGCTTAGAGGGTGGGAGTGAGCAGTTCTTC.

This clone has a handful of counts. This rearrangement joins TRBV28 to TRBJ2-7; 9 bases align to TRBD1. The CDR3 sequence is 15 residues long. Losses at the gene ends were 1 base for V and 2 bases for J; bases not matched to a gene: 3. CDR1 is MDHEN and CDR2 is SYDVKM in the germline V gene. The CDR3, as DNA: TGTGCCAGCAGTTTATACGGGACAGGGCCCTACGAGCAGTACTTC. Translated: CASSLYGTGPYEQYF.

The chain combines TRBV19 with TRBJ1-5; D is unclear. Trimming pared 5 bases from V and 2 bases from J, leaving 13 bases between. This CDR3 spans 15 amino acids. Looked up from germline, CDR1 is LNHDA and CDR2 is SQIVND (reference sequence). As DNA, the CDR3 is TGTGCCAGTAGTCCCGGTGGGAGGGGCAATCAGCCCCAGCATTTT. This encodes CASSPGGRGNQPQHF.

The chain joins TRBV7-6 to TRBJ2-1; tentative D call: TRBD1 (6 bases). CDR1 is SGHVS and CDR2 is FNYEAQ in the germline V gene. Trimming left V 4 bases short and J 1 base short, with 20 bases between. The CDR3 covers 18 residues. CDR3 residues: CASSYGEATGLSYNEQFF. In nucleotides, the CDR3 is TGTGCCAGCAGCTATGGTGAGGCTACAGGGCTTTCCTACAATGAGCAGTTCTTC.

The chain employs TRBV28 and TRBJ2-7; D perhaps matches TRBD2 (6 bases). The CDR3 loop spans 12 amino acids. Germline CDR1 MDHEN, CDR2 SYDVKM. V was cut by 7 bases and J by 1 base, with 8 bases left in between. The CDR3 spells CASTGGSYEQYF. The CDR3 region has the DNA TGTGCCAGCACCGGGGGTTCCTACGAGCAGTACTTC.

This chain links TRBV5-4 with TRBJ2-3; a weak D match, TRBD1 (5 bases). The CDR3 consists of 15 residues. In germline, CDR1 is SGHNT, CDR2 YYREEE (reference sequence). V was shortened by 2 bases and J by 6 bases, with 16 bases between the two germline ends. The CDR3 nucleotides read TGTGCCAGCAGCTTAAAGGGGCCATATAGGGATACGCAGTATTTT. Translated, it gives CASSLKGPYRDTQYF.

The chain has TRBV19 and TRBJ2-7; 9 positions agree with TRBD2. The ends lost 3 bases at V and 6 bases at J; junction bases unmatched: 6. This CDR3 is 14 amino acids long. Germline CDR1 is LNHDA and CDR2 is SQIVND (reference sequence). The CDR3 DNA reads as TGTGCCAGTAGTATTCTAGCGGGAACGACCGAGCAGTACTTC. It yields the protein CASSILAGTTEQYF.

The V and J genes are TRBV27 and TRBJ2-2; D uncertain. The CDR3 has 12 residues. CDR1 and CDR2 (germline): MNHEY, SMNVEV (reference sequence). V was trimmed by 5 bases and J by 4 bases, leaving 5 bases between them. The CDR3 region is CASSTSTGELFF. As DNA, the CDR3 is TGTGCCAGCAGTACGAGCACCGGGGAGCTGTTTTTT.

The J gene is TRBJ1-2, the V gene TRBV3-1 (or the pseudogene TRBV3-2), with 9 bases aligning to TRBD1. Germline V gene sequence: CDR1 LGHDT, CDR2 YNNKEL (reference sequence). CDR3 length: 17 amino acids. The junction had 16 bases not matched to a gene; V was cut back by 3 bases and J by 8 bases. The CDR3, as DNA: TGTGCCAGCAGCCAGAGCCAACAGGGGGCGCGGTTGAAAGGCTACACCTTC. This gives the protein CASSQSQQGARLKGYTF.